This T cell receptor beta chain comes out of a study of high-grade serous ovarian cancer treatment subgroups. Some clones are missing from TCRdb's copy, which holds only in-frame ones; the method was immunoSEQ multiplex PCR. The repertoire holds approximately 6,200 clones, with roughly three quarters as singletons. V dropped 7 bases and J dropped 0 bases, with 12 bases sitting between them. The V gene's germline CDR1 is SQVTM and CDR2 ANQGSEA. The CDR3 is 13 amino acids. In its sample, this clone was seen a few times. Tumor samples were obtained before definitive surgery or chemotherapy. Sequencing was carried out using tumor tissue. The sequence derives from a human donor with high-grade serous ovarian cancer. The chain has TRBV29-1 and TRBJ1-1, with D hard to call. The CDR3 sequence: CSAGEVMNTEAFF. In DNA form, the CDR3 reads TGCAGCGCCGGGGAGGTGATGAACACTGAAGCTTTCTTT.